The sequence of this T cell receptor (beta chain) was determined in a study of blood T cell repertoires in COVID-19. Background on the study: Researchers got acute and convalescent COVID-19 samples from the United States, Italy and Spain. From T cells, B-cell-depleted T cells, or PBMCs came the material, which was cDNA or gDNA.

Per the study methods: Amplification of reference gene primers was used by the study to estimate nucleated cell counts. TCRdb's table, derived via immunoSEQ multiplex PCR, lists solely in-frame clones and lacks some. V and J calls and clone size are given by that table; D and trimming were obtained from the DNA. This table has 250,000 to 350,000 clones, 75% to 90% appearing once. CDR3 length: 15 amino acids. V lost 4 bases and J lost 2, with 14 bases in between. CDR1 is MGHRA, CDR2 YSYEKL, per germline. The chain couples TRBV4-1 to TRBJ2-5; the D is unclear. The material sequenced was peripheral blood. The source is a woman in her forties or fifties who had recovered from COVID-19. CDR3: CASSLRSALQETQYF. DNA for the CDR3: TGCGCCAGCAGCCTCAGGTCGGCGCTACAAGAGACCCAGTACTTC.